Below are 9 T cell receptor beta chains sequenced from a single sample in a study of cytomegalovirus exposure and HLA in healthy donors. The PCR made use of 60 Vbeta and 13 Jbeta primers. Sequencing was performed with immunoSEQ multiplex PCR; in TCRdb, only in-frame clones are kept and a portion is missing. This table has 150,000 to 180,000 clones, over 70% appearing once. Sequenced sample: PBMCs. These receptors all come from a man aged 30-40 years in good health and CMV-seropositive.

The chain combines TRBV10-3 with TRBJ1-2; D unresolved. The germline V gene encodes CDR1 ENHRY and CDR2 SYGVKD. The length of the CDR3 is 11 residues. CDR3 sequence reads: CAIGTDSLSTF. In DNA form, the CDR3 reads TGTGCGATCGGAACAGATTCCCTCTCCACCTTC.

V gene TRBV5-8 combines with J gene TRBJ1-4, with D unresolved. Deletions cut 2 bases from V and 0 bases from J, with 8 bases between. CDR1 SGHTS and CDR2 YDEGEE come from the germline V gene. The CDR3 runs 15 residues. CDR3 loop: CASSFGGTTNEKLFF. The CDR3 nucleotides are TGTGCCAGCAGCTTCGGCGGAACAACTAATGAAAAACTGTTTTTT.

CDR3 coding DNA: TGTGCCAGCAGTTACGGGGACACAAGCAATCAGCCCCAGCATTTT. Translated: CASSYGDTSNQPQHF. V is TRBV6-5 and J is TRBJ1-5; D is possibly TRBD1 (6 bases). From germline, CDR1 is MNHEY and CDR2 SVGAGI. V was shortened by 2 bases and J by 1 base, with 9 bases between the two germline ends. The CDR3 contains 15 residues.

This sequence joins TRBV6-5 and TRBJ2-2; tentatively, D is TRBD2 (6 bases). CDR3 length: 12 residues. CDR1 is MNHEY and CDR2 is SVGAGI in the germline V gene. The V and J ends lost 6 bases and 7 bases respectively, with 9 bases between them. Written as DNA, the CDR3 is TGTGCCAGCAGGATGGGGGGCGGGGAGCTGTTTTTT. This codes for CASRMGGGELFF.

The chain links TRBV10-3 to TRBJ2-1; unclear D gene. Germline V CDR1 and CDR2: ENHRY, SYGVKD. This CDR3 spans 13 amino acids. Trimming left V 6 bases short and J 2 bases short, with 8 bases between. The CDR3, as DNA: TGTGCCATCAGCGGCACTACCTACAATGAGCAGTTCTTC. It specifies CAISGTTYNEQFF.

V usage is TRBV27 and J usage is TRBJ2-7; 15 bases are a match to TRBD2. This CDR3 is built from 17 residues. Germline V gene sequence: CDR1 MNHEY, CDR2 SMNVEV (reference sequence). V lost 6 bases, J lost 4 bases, and 10 bases stayed unmatched. The DNA for the CDR3 is TGTGCCAGCAGACGGACTAGCGGGAGGGGGGCCCATTACGAGCAGTACTTC. Amino acids: CASRRTSGRGAHYEQYF.

The V gene is TRBV28, the J gene TRBJ1-4; 8 bases align to TRBD1. Trimming cost V 6 bases and J 8 bases; bases outside gene matches: 8. The CDR3 is made up of 14 amino acids. Per germline, CDR1 MDHEN and CDR2 SYDVKM. The DNA for the CDR3 is TGTGCCAGCAGAGACAGGGGAATGTCGGAAAAACTGTTTTTT. Translated, it gives CASRDRGMSEKLFF.

The chain uses TRBV10-3 and TRBJ2-3; 7 bases are a match to TRBD2. Germline CDR1 is ENHRY and CDR2 is SYGVKD. The CDR3 runs 14 residues. V gave up 6 bases and J gave up 2 bases; unmatched junction bases: 5. As DNA, the CDR3 is TGTGCCATCAGGAAGAGCGGGACCACAGATACGCAGTATTTT. Amino acids: CAIRKSGTTDTQYF.

The rearrangement links TRBV7-2 to TRBJ2-2, with TRBD1 matching 8 bases. This CDR3 contains 15 residues. From germline, CDR1 is SGHTA and CDR2 FQGNSA. After removal of 5 bases from V and 2 bases from J, the junction contained 4 bases not matched to a gene. The CDR3 nucleotides are TGTGCCAGCAGCCGGACAGGGATTAACACCGGGGAGCTGTTTTTT. As protein: CASSRTGINTGELFF.